This TCR beta chain originates from a study of T cell clones after liver transplantation (dated by TCRdb to the late 2010s). Broadly, across the study: Samples were obtained from ITN030ST, a randomized trial in which withdrawal of immunosuppression was attempted within 2 years of liver transplantation. After a pre-transplant mixed lymphocyte reaction, TCRbeta sequencing was used to pinpoint donor-reactive T cell clones, which were subsequently tracked in post-transplant blood. As an antigen-independent comparator for donor-reactive sequences, third party-reactive TCRbeta sequences were also identified from pre-transplant MLRs. Three of the eight recipients were HCV-positive; the others were transplanted for non-autoimmune, non-viral indications. The subjects received no induction therapy and were kept on standard immunosuppression until randomization at 12-24 months post-transplant. Tolerance was defined as complete withdrawal of immunosuppression for at least one year without a rise in liver enzymes beyond twice the upper limit of normal. Blood samples were collected pre-transplant, pre-randomization before withdrawal, and post-randomization after either full withdrawal or failed withdrawal. Of the 8 liver transplant recipients making up the studied cohort, 3 were classified as tolerant and 5 as non-tolerant.

The label giving this sample's time point can be read as: pre-transplant. Thawed unstimulated PBMCs were stained for CD3, CD4 and CD8 and FACS-sorted into CD3+CD4+ and CD3+CD8+ populations. All 8 studied subjects were randomized to withdrawal of immunosuppression. Genomic DNA was isolated with the Qiagen DNeasy Blood and Tissue Kit. In regard to this clone: The antigen it recognizes is unknown. No base qualities exist here, and no much larger clone lies one base off it.

High-throughput TCRbeta CDR3 sequencing of frozen genomic DNA was performed by immunoSEQ, including PCR amplification, mapping, bias correction and internal controls. Per the source publication's procedure: Productive rearrangements were retained, and unique TCRbeta sequences were defined by the CDR3 nucleotide sequence together with the V and J gene. A sequence counted as donor-reactive only if the sequence showed at least 5-fold expansion in CFSE-low cells compared with unstimulated pre-transplant cells and had a frequency of at least 0.01%. Minimum frequency thresholds were set for each subject on the basis of the unstimulated sample with the lowest template count, so that a detection power of at least 90% was ensured. Jensen-Shannon divergence between the top 1000 TCRbeta sequences after and before transplant was used to measure repertoire turnover. Two-sided Fisher's exact tests were used to test for changes in how often donor-reactive sequences were detected. In TCRdb, the immuneACCESS table is reduced to in-frame sequences with V and J assigned. These tables do not hold every clone; where another copy was compared, an unresolved V gene accounts for under half, and the others remain unexplained. The DNA was the basis for D and trimming; V, J and clone size are from that table. For this sample there are about 74,000 clones; around 80% appear just once. The biggest ten clones account for about 0.6% of the sample.

V is cut back by 0 bases and J by 9 bases, with 4 bases in the junction unmatched. From a lookup of the germline V gene (reference sequence), CDR1 and CDR2 are MNHNY and SVGAGI. The CDR3 goes from the cysteine to the phenylalanine over 15 residues. Left in the record is the CDR3 DNA by itself, 45 bases read in frame from the first base. Paper-wide results and their limitations: In most of the 8 subjects, regardless of tolerance or HCV status, circulating donor-reactive CD4 TCRbeta sequences dropped significantly post-transplant. Once repertoire turnover was taken into account, donor-reactive detection showed a significant reduction for CD4 in 7 of 8 subjects and for CD8 in 8 of 8. Because no allograft tissue specimens were available, donor-reactive T cells may have migrated into the graft instead of being deleted. Low numbers of available donor cells limited the measurable donor-reactive repertoire in a couple of subjects. A greater decline was seen for donor-reactive sequences than for third party-reactive sequences, suggesting partial antigen-specific deletion unrelated to withdrawal success. Because of small, heterogeneous patient numbers and non-standardized post-transplant time points, the conclusions were only preliminary.

The sequencing used CD4+ T cells from blood, collected before liver transplant. The chain joins TRBV6-6 to TRBJ1-4, and 10 junction bases match TRBD1. The sequence was obtained from a human donor who received a liver transplant. The CDR3 reads as follows: CASSYSGTGAKKLFF. The sequenced DNA: TGTGCCAGCAGTTACTCCGGGACAGGGGCGAAAAAACTGTTTTTT.